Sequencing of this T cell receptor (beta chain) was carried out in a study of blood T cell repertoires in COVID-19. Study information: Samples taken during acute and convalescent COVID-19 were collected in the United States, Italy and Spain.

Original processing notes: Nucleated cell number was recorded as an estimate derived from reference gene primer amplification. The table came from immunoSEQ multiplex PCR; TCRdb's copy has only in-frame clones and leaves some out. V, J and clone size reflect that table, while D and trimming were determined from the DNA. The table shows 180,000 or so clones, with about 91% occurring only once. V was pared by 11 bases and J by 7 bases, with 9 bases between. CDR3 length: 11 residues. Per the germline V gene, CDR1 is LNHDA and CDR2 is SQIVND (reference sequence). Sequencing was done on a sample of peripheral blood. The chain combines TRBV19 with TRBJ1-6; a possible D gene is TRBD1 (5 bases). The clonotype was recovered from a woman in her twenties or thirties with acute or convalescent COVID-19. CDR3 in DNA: TGTGCCCCCAGACAGAATTCACCCCTCCACTTT. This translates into CAPRQNSPLHF.